This entry lists 6 T cell receptor beta chains sequenced from one sample in a study of blood T cell repertoires in COVID-19. TCRdb keeps only in-frame clones here, not all; method: immunoSEQ multiplex PCR. This sample has around 69,000 clones, with 85% found just once. The sample comprised peripheral blood. The receptor set was obtained from a man aged 50-59 years with acute or convalescent COVID-19.

The chain employs TRBV10-3 and TRBJ1-2; no reliable D call. Trimming took 0 bases from V and 8 from J, leaving 10 bases between them. In germline, CDR1 is ENHRY, CDR2 SYGVKD. CDR3 size: 13 residues. As DNA, the CDR3 is TGTGCCATCAGTGAGTCGGCGGCGGAAGGCTACACCTTC. As protein: CAISESAAEGYTF.

V and J are TRBV10-3 and TRBJ1-1; D is possibly TRBD1 (5 bases). The CDR3 extends over 13 amino acids. Per the germline V gene, CDR1 is ENHRY and CDR2 is SYGVKD. Trimming stripped 6 bases from V and 5 bases from J, with 13 bases between. The CDR3: CAIRDSGGTEAFF. CDR3 nucleotides: TGTGCCATCAGAGACTCCGGGGGGACTGAAGCTTTCTTT.

This sequence joins TRBV27 and TRBJ2-7, with 7 bases lining up with TRBD1. The V segment lost 6 bases and the J segment 0 bases; nucleotides outside the gene matches: 5. CDR1 MNHEY and CDR2 SMNVEV come from the germline V gene (reference sequence). The CDR3 is 14 residues long. CDR3 bases: TGTGCCAGCAGGACAGGGATAAACTCCTACGAGCAGTACTTC. Protein sequence: CASRTGINSYEQYF.

The V and J genes are TRBV10-3 and TRBJ2-7, with 15 nucleotides matching TRBD2. The CDR3 has 16 amino acids. V was clipped by 6 bases and J by 3 bases; unmatched bases: 6. Germline V CDR1 and CDR2: ENHRY, SYGVKD. This CDR3 is CAISPGLAGGFYEQYF. The CDR3 DNA reads TGTGCCATCAGCCCGGGACTAGCGGGGGGTTTCTACGAGCAGTACTTC.

The chain joins TRBV6-1 to TRBJ2-5; 11 nucleotides line up with TRBD2. Looked up from germline, CDR1 is MNHNS and CDR2 is SASEGT. The CDR3 loop spans 17 amino acids. V gave up 3 bases and J gave up 2 bases; unmatched junction bases: 8. The DNA for the CDR3 is TGTGCCAGCAGTGACCCTAGCGGGGGGCGGTGGCAAGAGACCCAGTACTTC. Amino acids: CASSDPSGGRWQETQYF.

V usage is TRBV28 and J usage is TRBJ2-7; 10 bases match TRBD2. The junction had 7 bases not matched to a gene; V was cut back by 4 bases and J by 1 base. The CDR3 runs to 16 residues. Per germline, CDR1 MDHEN and CDR2 SYDVKM. CDR3 in amino acids: CASSSPGTSASYEQYF. The CDR3 nucleotides are TGTGCCAGCAGTTCCCCCGGGACTAGCGCATCCTACGAGCAGTACTTC.